Reported below is one T cell receptor beta chain. Its antigen is as yet unknown. Arm-PCR with iRepertoire HTBI primers amplified the CDR3 regions for these TCR beta libraries. TCRdb analysed the multiplex PCR reads with MiXCR anew, one entry per CDR3 protein. This table holds around 500,000 distinct CDR3 sequences, less than 25% found once. Per germline, CDR1 GTSNPN and CDR2 SVGIG (reference sequence). CDR3 length equals 14 residues. J was trimmed by 4 bases and V by 5 bases; bases with no gene match: 6. Time point indicated: persistent/refractory GD, antithyroid drugs over 5 years with positive TRAb. PBMC-extracted RNA yielded the TCR library. American Thyroid Association guidelines were used to diagnose Graves' disease. The data derive from a study of regulatory T cells in long-lasting Graves disease. The study's findings and limits: The persistent group shared about 2,700 public clonotypes, more than the approximately 880 shared by new patients. Gene preferences differed: TRBV28, TRBJ1-2, TRBJ2-5 in persistent cases. Lower TCR diversity characterized persistent Graves' patients relative to newly diagnosed patients.

The sample in question was peripheral blood mononuclear cells (PBMCs), obtained when the disease was refractory, from a patient treated with antithyroid drugs. The chain carries TRBV30 and TRBJ1-1; 11 nucleotides align to TRBD1. The receptor was isolated from a female donor with Graves disease. The CDR3 reads CAWAGTGGLTEAFF. The CDR3, as DNA: TGTGCCTGGGCCGGGACAGGGGGTCTCACTGAAGCTTTCTTT.